The rows below give T cell receptor beta chains drawn from one sample of a study of T cell responses to AZD1222 COVID-19 vaccine. The protocol was immunoSEQ multiplex PCR, while the TCRdb copy is restricted to in-frame clones and leaves out a portion. The table has fewer than 200,000 clones, 80% to 95% seen once. The source was peripheral blood, collected on day 0 of AZD1222 vaccination. These receptor sequences come from an adult in good health. CDR3s leave out the opening cysteine and the closing phenylalanine or tryptophan.

TRBJ1-4	TRBV6-1	ASSELTGSNEKLF
TRBJ1-3	TRBV4-3	ASSQGTGTGNTIY
TRBJ1-1	TRBV7-9	ASSLVWFGQGNTEAF
TRBJ1-2	TRBV15	ATSRVAGGDYGYT
TRBJ1-5	TRBV28	ASSDTYSNQPQH
TRBJ2-1	TRBV9	ASSVVAGPDNEQF
TRBJ1-5	TRBV6-5	ASSPGTSNQPQH
TRBJ1-1	TRBV7-2	ASSFSGTGATEAF
TRBJ2-1	TRBV30	AWSYSSYNEQF
TRBJ1-1	TRBV15	ATSRAPTGGVAF
TRBJ2-6	TRBV30	AWSPGAGANVLT
TRBJ2-5	TRBV24-1	ATAVMGVGGETQY
TRBJ1-2	TRBV5-6	ASSLPSRNGYT
TRBJ1-6	TRBV2	ASSERDRGNSPLH
TRBJ2-5	TRBV6-6	ASSLQLQETQY
TRBJ1-3	TRBV6-6	ASSYDRASGNTIY
TRBJ1-2	TRBV4-1	ASSLGQGCYGYT
TRBJ1-5	TRBV24-1	ATGGQGQPQH
TRBJ2-3	TRBV3-1/TRBV3-2	ASSPRSSTDTQY
TRBJ1-1	TRBV5-1	ASSLEGGYLNTEAF
TRBJ1-2	TRBV2	ARELWTDAKFPYGYT
TRBJ2-5	TRBV5-1	ASSLAVGAGGQETQY
TRBJ2-1	TRBV27	ASSLPTSGSLLNEQF
TRBJ2-1	TRBV19	ASSPLAGGPGEQF
TRBJ2-2	TRBV24-1	ATSPGVPAGENTGELF
TRBJ2-3	TRBV9	ASSPSRAGRTDTQY
TRBJ1-4	TRBV6-6	ASTEGGQGIKLF
TRBJ1-5	TRBV15	ATSSRGLQPQH
TRBJ1-1	TRBV5-1	ASSPRGGSSTEAF
TRBJ1-1	TRBV6-1	ASSEGNGALNTEAF
TRBJ2-2	TRBV6-5	ASSPDRVTGELF
TRBJ1-1	TRBV10-3	AISSQLNTEAF
TRBJ1-3	TRBV7-2	ASSPQTGSGNTIY
TRBJ2-3	TRBV19	ASSGRVGTDTQY
TRBJ1-3	TRBV9	ASSVAPGSGNTIY
TRBJ2-7	TRBV21-1	ASSGSPSYEQY
TRBJ2-7	TRBV19	ASSIYGSQEQY
TRBJ2-7	TRBV2	ASGRQAATYEQY
TRBJ1-1	TRBV11-2	ASSLRRQGIIMTEAF
TRBJ2-7	TRBV7-2	ASSLYGNDGDEQY
TRBJ2-5	TRBV18	ASSRGQGKQY
TRBJ1-6	TRBV3-1/TRBV3-2	ASSQESRQPNNSPLH
TRBJ2-3	TRBV10-2	ASSDGSGRTDTQY
TRBJ1-3	TRBV10-3	AISAMSGGNTIY
TRBJ2-5	TRBV11-2	ASSLGGGASEETQY
TRBJ2-7	TRBV4-1	ASSQGADRPYEQY
TRBJ2-1	TRBV30	AWADFHEQF
TRBJ2-1	TRBV7-2	ASSPGQGSGHGNEQF
TRBJ1-3	TRBV28	ASAGQLNTIY
TRBJ1-2	TRBV4-1	ASSPAGWTDGSGYT
TRBJ1-5	TRBV20-1	SASLSGQGGNQPQH
TRBJ2-2	TRBV6-5	ASSRGNTGELF
TRBJ2-5	TRBV7-2	ASSLDGVPGAQKTQY
TRBJ1-2	TRBV10-3	AVTGDTYGYT
TRBJ2-3	TRBV4-2	ASSQDQVAGYTDTQY
TRBJ1-1	TRBV10-3	AISPQGQNTEAF
TRBJ2-7	TRBV5-8	ASTRAAGTGGYEQY
TRBJ1-1	TRBV7-3	ASSEGSWDTEAF
TRBJ2-2	TRBV5-1	ASREGTGGSGELF